This T cell receptor beta chain derives from a study of T cells in women clearing cervical HPV infection. The length of the CDR3 is 15 residues. CDR1 and CDR2 from the germline V gene are SGHRS and YFSETQ. V shed 3 bases and J 3 bases; nucleotides not matched to a gene: 8. Repertoires were generated with immunoSEQ multiplex PCR, while TCRdb's copy carries only in-frame clones and drops some. The listing contains some 33,000 clones. In the case of this clone: The CDR3 goes on 3 residues after the read ends, and that part is filled in from the germline J gene.

Sample: blood buffy coat. The source is a woman between 18 and 70 years old with a cervical HPV16 infection that either progressed to CIN3+ or cleared (not recorded which). The chain couples TRBV5-1 to TRBJ1-2; 7 bases agree with TRBD1. CDR3: CASSWVGTAHYGYTF. The covered CDR3 bases are TGCGCCAGCAGCTGGGTGGGGACAGCTCACTATGGC. Looking up the rest from reference TRBV5-1 and TRBJ1-2 gives the full variable domain: KAGVTQTPRYLIKTRGQQVTLSCSPISGHRSVSWYQQTPGQGLQFLFEYFSETQRNKGNFPGRFSGRQFSNSRSEMNVSTLELGDSALYLCASSWVGTAHYGYTFGSGTRLTVV.